Listed below are T cell receptor beta chains from one sample, sequenced in a study of CXCR3 chemokines and chemotherapy response in bladder cancer. One entry per CDR3 protein results from TCRdb running MiXCR on the PCR reads. The data contain some 3,500 distinct CDR3 sequences, 25% to 30% of them singletons. Sampling took place from a patient whose treatment included neoadjuvant chemotherapy. Source of these receptors: a human donor with bladder cancer that did not respond to neoadjuvant chemotherapy. The CDR3 runs from the conserved cysteine through the conserved F or W. D genes are given only for firm matches. Where a row states a size, it is once, few, many or the class of an expanded clone; other rows omit it.

D gene	V gene	clone size	J gene	CDR3 protein	CDR3 DNA
.	TRBV6-2/TRBV6-3	medium-sized	TRBJ1-5	CASSDPTQPQHF	TGTGCCAGCAGTGACCCGACACAGCCCCAGCATTTT
.	TRBV5-6	many	TRBJ2-7	CASRRTGQSYEQYF	TGTGCCAGCAGGCGAACAGGGCAGAGCTACGAGCAGTACTTC
.	TRBV14	many	TRBJ1-5	CASSHAGVNQPQHF	TGTGCCAGCAGCCACGCAGGGGTGAATCAGCCCCAGCATTTT
.	TRBV7-2	medium-sized	TRBJ1-3	CASSSERNTIYF	TGTGCCAGCAGCTCCGAAAGAAACACCATATATTTT
.	TRBV11-3	many	TRBJ1-1	CASSFSGNTEAFF	TGTGCCAGCAGCTTTTCCGGCAACACTGAAGCTTTCTTT
TRBD1	TRBV6-2/TRBV6-3	large	TRBJ1-2	CASSSGQGFYGYTF	TGTGCCAGCAGTTCCGGACAGGGCTTCTATGGCTACACCTTC
.	TRBV18	many	TRBJ1-4	CASSLRRGADEKLFF	TGTGCCAGCTCACTCCGACGGGGGGCTGATGAAAAACTGTTTTTT
TRBD2	TRBV6-6	.	TRBJ2-7	CASSYPTAGGAGELYF	TGTGCCAGCAGTTACCCGACCGCGGGGGGGGCCGGGGAGCTGTACTTC
TRBD2	TRBV2	many	TRBJ2-7	CASSTPSGGGSYEQYF	TGTGCCAGCAGCACACCGTCGGGCGGGGGTTCCTACGAGCAGTACTTC
.	TRBV2	.	TRBJ1-3	CASSRTFPGNTIYF	TGTGCCAGCAGTAGGACATTTCCTGGAAACACCATATATTTT
TRBD1	TRBV10-3	few	TRBJ1-1	CAISESPGQGAPNTEAFF	TGTGCCATCAGTGAATCCCCGGGACAGGGGGCACCGAACACTGAAGCTTTCTTT
TRBD1	TRBV11-3	many	TRBJ1-4	CASSSSSETGREKLFF	TGTGCCAGCAGCTCATCCTCTGAGACAGGGAGAGAAAAACTGTTTTTT
.	TRBV6-1	medium-sized	TRBJ1-2	CASSDPAALYGYTF	TGTGCCAGCAGTGATCCGGCAGCCCTCTATGGCTACACCTTC
TRBD1	TRBV6-1	large	TRBJ2-3	CASSEAEGDRGSDTQYF	TGTGCCAGCAGTGAAGCGGAGGGGGACAGGGGGTCCGATACGCAGTATTTT
TRBD1	TRBV5-6	.	TRBJ1-1	CASSLEGADAFTEAFF	TGTGCCAGCAGCTTGGAGGGGGCAGATGCTTTCACTGAAGCTTTCTTT
TRBD1	TRBV6-5	.	TRBJ1-2	CASSNPGQGIDGYTF	TGTGCCAGCTCCAACCCGGGACAGGGGATCGATGGCTACACCTTC
.	TRBV6-2/TRBV6-3	medium-sized	TRBJ2-3	CASSYSSYRQAPWSPYF	TGTGCCAGCAGTTACTCGAGTTATAGGCAGGCCCCGTGGTCTCCGTATTTT
TRBD2	TRBV6-6	large	TRBJ2-1	CASSYGGNSGGAGNEQFF	TGTGCCAGCAGTTACGGGGGTAATAGCGGGGGGGCTGGGAATGAGCAGTTCTTC
.	TRBV18	medium-sized	TRBJ2-5	CASSPSQETQYF	TGTGCCAGCTCACCCTCACAAGAGACCCAGTACTTC
.	TRBV29-1	medium-sized	TRBJ2-1	CSVARQDNEQFF	TGCAGCGTTGCTCGACAGGACAATGAGCAGTTCTTC
.	TRBV10-3	medium-sized	TRBJ1-5	CAISKGQSNQPQHF	TGTGCCATCAGTAAGGGACAAAGCAATCAGCCCCAGCATTTT
.	TRBV12-3/TRBV12-4	many	TRBJ1-2	CASSGGPSALF	TGTGCCAGCAGTGGGGGACCGTCGGCCTTATTC
.	TRBV10-3	medium-sized	TRBJ2-1	CAISDTGNEQFF	TGTGCCATCAGTGACACCGGAAATGAGCAGTTCTTC
.	TRBV29-1	medium-sized	TRBJ1-1	CSVLQGNTEAFF	TGCAGCGTTTTGCAGGGGAACACTGAAGCTTTCTTT
.	TRBV11-3	many	TRBJ2-7	CASSPAGPSYEQYF	TGTGCCAGCAGCCCAGCGGGTCCCTCCTACGAGCAGTACTTC
TRBD1	TRBV20-1	few	TRBJ1-3	CSARIGTGGWSSGNTIYF	TGCAGTGCTAGAATCGGCACAGGGGGTTGGAGCTCTGGAAACACCATATATTTT
.	TRBV19	.	TRBJ1-2	CASSPGGRRSYGYTF	TGTGCCAGTAGCCCGGGGGGGCGACGAAGCTATGGCTACACCTTC
.	TRBV27	large	TRBJ2-2	CASSYKRTGELFF	TGTGCCAGCAGTTATAAGCGGACCGGGGAGCTGTTTTTT
.	TRBV7-9	.	TRBJ2-1	CASSWLRGSGSYNDQFF	TGTGCCAGCAGCTGGCTACGGGGAAGTGGGTCCTACAATGATCAGTTCTTC
.	TRBV6-5	few	TRBJ1-1	CATRDPVIRDTEAFF	TGTGCCACCCGGGACCCTGTGATTCGGGACACTGAAGCTTTCTTT
TRBD2	TRBV6-6	.	TRBJ2-3	CASSQTSGGTYSTQYF	TGTGCCAGCAGCCAGACTAGCGGGGGGACCTATAGTACGCAGTATTTT
TRBD2	TRBV7-2	medium-sized	TRBJ2-1	CASSFGRTYEQFF	TGTGCCAGCAGCTTCGGGAGGACATATGAGCAGTTCTTC
.	TRBV7-2	.	TRBJ2-7	CASSLGADRYYEQYF	TGTGCCAGCAGCTTAGGGGCGGACAGATACTACGAGCAGTACTTC
.	TRBV10-2	many	TRBJ2-5	CASSESLGSETQYF	TGCGCCAGCAGTGAGTCCCTAGGCTCAGAGACCCAGTACTTC
.	TRBV6-1	medium-sized	TRBJ1-5	CASSESYSNQPQHF	TGTGCCAGCAGTGAGAGCTATAGCAATCAGCCCCAGCATTTT
TRBD1	TRBV19	medium-sized	TRBJ2-7	CASSTGQGGREQYF	TGTGCCAGTAGTACGGGACAGGGGGGACGAGAGCAGTACTTC
.	TRBV7-2	large	TRBJ1-1	CASSSTPLDRIRSTEAFF	TGTGCCAGCAGCTCCACTCCCCTCGACAGGATAAGAAGCACTGAAGCTTTCTTT
TRBD1	TRBV11-3	.	TRBJ2-7	CASSLGQPYEQYF	TGTGCCAGCAGCTTGGGACAGCCCTACGAGCAGTACTTC
.	TRBV6-5	many	TRBJ1-4	CASSYSGPGRGEKLFF	TGTGCCAGCAGTTACTCAGGACCGGGGAGGGGCGAAAAACTGTTTTTT
TRBD2	TRBV18	medium-sized	TRBJ2-3	CASSPYPGLATDTQYF	TGTGCCAGCTCACCTTATCCTGGACTAGCCACAGATACGCAGTATTTT
TRBD2	TRBV10-3	.	TRBJ2-3	CAISALAGARTDTQYF	TGTGCCATCAGTGCGCTAGCGGGGGCGCGCACAGATACGCAGTATTTT
.	TRBV18	medium-sized	TRBJ2-2	CASSPRHPTPGELFF	TGTGCCAGCTCACCACGGCATCCTACCCCCGGGGAGCTGTTTTTT
TRBD2	TRBV19	large	TRBJ2-3	CASSPGLAGARTDTQYF	TGTGCCAGTAGCCCCGGACTAGCGGGGGCGCGCACAGATACGCAGTATTTT
.	TRBV19	large	TRBJ1-6	CASSIDLSLNSPLHF	TGTGCCAGTAGTATCGACCTCAGCCTAAATTCACCCCTCCACTTT
.	TRBV6-5	large	TRBJ1-1	CASRPGQPNTEAFF	TGTGCCAGCAGGCCAGGGCAGCCGAACACTGAAGCTTTCTTT
.	TRBV6-5	medium-sized	TRBJ1-3	CASSYSGTSSGNTIYF	TGTGCCAGCAGTTACTCAGGGACAAGCTCTGGAAACACCATATATTTT
TRBD2	TRBV7-3	few	TRBJ2-3	CASSPISGANADTQYF	TGTGCCAGCAGCCCCATTAGCGGGGCCAACGCGGATACGCAGTATTTT
TRBD1	TRBV4-3	few	TRBJ1-2	CASSPDRVGGYTF	TGCGCCAGCAGCCCCGACAGGGTAGGTGGCTACACCTTC
.	TRBV6-5	large	TRBJ1-2	CASSLDRRINYGYTF	TGTGCCAGCAGTCTTGACAGGAGAATCAACTATGGCTACACCTTC
.	TRBV2	many	TRBJ2-7	CASRGGGNTYEQYF	TGTGCCAGCAGGGGGGGAGGAAATACCTACGAGCAGTACTTC
TRBD2	TRBV7-2	medium-sized	TRBJ2-7	CASSPLGGSSYEQYF	TGTGCCAGCAGCCCGCTCGGGGGGAGCTCCTACGAGCAGTACTTC
TRBD2	TRBV7-2	medium-sized	TRBJ2-2	CASSQGLAGVTGELFF	TGTGCCAGCAGCCAAGGACTAGCGGGGGTGACCGGGGAGCTGTTTTTT
.	TRBV29-1	medium-sized	TRBJ2-3	CSSQSGTDTQYF	TGCAGCTCCCAGTCGGGCACAGATACGCAGTATTTT
TRBD1	TRBV6-6	large	TRBJ1-1	CASSYGTGAGMNTEAFF	TGTGCCAGCAGTTACGGGACAGGGGCCGGGATGAACACTGAAGCTTTCTTT
.	TRBV27	medium-sized	TRBJ1-1	CASRSGMNTEAFF	TGTGCCAGCAGGTCGGGGATGAACACTGAAGCTTTCTTT
.	TRBV20-1	.	TRBJ2-3	CSAGLSTDTQYF	TGCAGTGCAGGTCTTAGCACAGATACGCAGTATTTT
.	TRBV6-5	medium-sized	TRBJ2-7	CASSYRGPGDFEQYF	TGTGCCAGCAGTTACAGGGGCCCCGGGGACTTCGAGCAGTACTTC
TRBD1	TRBV5-6	medium-sized	TRBJ2-3	CASSLGTGYGDTQYF	TGTGCCAGCAGTCTCGGGACAGGTTACGGAGATACGCAGTATTTT
.	TRBV11-2	many	TRBJ1-4	CASTEAGEKLFF	TGTGCCAGCACCGAGGCCGGGGAAAAACTGTTTTTT
.	TRBV7-2	medium-sized	TRBJ2-6	CASSFRSPGANVLTF	TGTGCCAGCAGCTTTAGGTCTCCCGGGGCCAACGTCCTGACTTTC